One and the same sample provided the 8 T cell receptor beta chains below, sequenced in a study of blood T cell repertoires in COVID-19. The protocol was immunoSEQ multiplex PCR, while the TCRdb copy is restricted to in-frame clones and leaves out a portion. This table holds 67,000 or so clones, about 79% found once. Sample: peripheral blood. All receptors come from a man between 65 and 85 years old with acute or convalescent COVID-19.

The genes are TRBV5-4 and TRBJ2-1; TRBD2 matches at 9 bases. CDR3 length: 16 amino acids. Germline CDR1 reads SGHNT; CDR2 reads YYREEE (reference sequence). J was trimmed by 6 bases and V by 0 bases; bases with no gene match: 7. CDR3 in amino acids: CASSLVAGGMGNEQFF. CDR3 nucleotides: TGTGCCAGCAGCTTGGTGGCGGGGGGGATGGGCAATGAGCAGTTCTTC.

The rearrangement uses TRBV28 and TRBJ1-1; 7 bases fit TRBD1. J lost 8 bases, V lost 7 bases, and 10 bases had no gene match. The CDR3 is 13 amino acids. Germline values: CDR1 MDHEN, CDR2 SYDVKM. CDR3 residues: CASNRGLDREAFF. The DNA of the CDR3 is TGTGCCAGCAATCGGGGGTTGGACAGGGAAGCTTTCTTT.

This chain uses TRBV27 with TRBJ2-7; 10 bases are a match to TRBD2. CDR3 length: 18 amino acids. J gave up 5 bases and V 0 bases, and 13 bases lay outside the gene matches. Germline V gene lookup returns CDR1 MNHEY and CDR2 SMNVEV (reference sequence). CDR3 protein: CASSLSIMSGRAGHEQYF. The CDR3 DNA is TGTGCCAGCAGTTTATCGATAATGAGCGGGAGGGCCGGTCACGAGCAGTACTTC.

This clone was observed a few times. This sequence joins TRBV7-3 and TRBJ1-6; 8 nucleotides line up with TRBD1. CDR1 is SGHTA, CDR2 FQGTGA, per germline. The CDR3 length is 15 residues. Trimming removed 4 bases from V and 9 bases from J; junction bases left unmatched: 8. Here the CDR3 DNA reads TGTGCCAGCAGCTACTACGGACAGGGAGGTTCACCCCTCCACTTT. This translates into CASSYYGQGGSPLHF.

The count of this clone is one. The J gene is TRBJ1-2, the V gene TRBV27, with D possibly being TRBD1 (5 bases). The CDR3 runs to 14 residues. The V end was cut by 0 bases, the J end by 10 bases, with 15 bases between. Germline V CDR1 and CDR2: MNHEY, SMNVEV (reference sequence). Here the CDR3 reads CASSLSFGGESYTF. CDR3 coding DNA: TGTGCCAGCAGTTTATCGTTTGGGGGGGAGTCCTACACCTTC.

This rearrangement joins TRBV24-1 to TRBJ2-4; tentatively, D is TRBD1 (6 bases). Per germline, CDR1 KGHDR and CDR2 SFDVKD. The CDR3 covers 14 residues. The germline V and J ends were trimmed by 6 bases and 3 bases, with 11 bases remaining between them. CDR3 residues: CATSSDRGKNIQYF. CDR3 in DNA: TGTGCCACCAGTTCGGACAGAGGCAAAAACATTCAGTACTTC.

This sequence joins TRBV3-1 (or the pseudogene TRBV3-2) and TRBJ2-2; maybe TRBD2 (6 bases). V was trimmed by 2 bases and J by 3 bases, leaving 25 bases between them. The CDR3 consists of 20 residues. Germline CDR1 reads LGHDT; CDR2 reads YNNKEL (reference sequence). The CDR3 reads CASSQSRPGTPLWDTGELFF. The CDR3 DNA is TGTGCCAGCAGCCAATCCCGCCCCGGGACTCCCCTTTGGGACACCGGGGAGCTGTTTTTT.

This chain links TRBV5-1 with TRBJ1-5; D not resolved. Trimming took off 0 bases at V and 6 bases at J, with 7 bases between the two ends. The germline V gene encodes CDR1 SGHRS and CDR2 YFSETQ. The CDR3 runs 13 residues. CDR3 region: CASSLVIGQPQHF. CDR3 nucleotide sequence: TGCGCCAGCAGCTTGGTTATCGGTCAGCCCCAGCATTTT.